These 18 T cell receptor beta chains were sequenced from one sample in a study of T-cell memory formation after mild COVID-19. TCRdb re-called the 5' RACE reads through MiXCR, storing one row per CDR3 protein. This sample has approximately 570,000 distinct CDR3 sequences, with approximately 18% found just once. Sequenced material: PBMCs or a T cell subset sorted from them (not recorded which). The receptors were sampled from an adult woman who had mild COVID-19 (a few samples of this study predate the infection). Cell type and time point are not known.

This clonotype was detected many times. The rearrangement joins TRBV2 to TRBJ1-2; 9 bases align to TRBD1. This CDR3 is built from 16 residues. The junction had 9 bases not matched to a gene; V was cut back by 3 bases and J by 4 bases. In germline, CDR1 is SNHLY, CDR2 FYNNEI. CDR3 loop: CASSENRGRGGYGYTF. In nucleotides, the CDR3 is TGTGCCAGCAGTGAGAACAGGGGGCGCGGAGGCTATGGCTACACCTTC. Complete variable domain (other parts from reference TRBV2 and TRBJ1-2): EPEVTQTPSHQVTQMGQEVILRCVPISNHLYFYWYRQILGQKVEFLVSFYNNEISEKSEIFDDQFSVERPDGSNFTLKIRSTKLEDSAMYFCASSENRGRGGYGYTFGSGTRLTVV.

This clonotype came up a few times. The chain has TRBV7-6 and TRBJ1-5; D perhaps matches TRBD1 (5 bases). V lost 2 bases, J lost 7 bases, and 12 bases lay in between. The germline gives CDR1 SGHVS, CDR2 FNYEAQ. The CDR3 has 14 amino acids. In DNA, the CDR3 is TGTGCCAGCAGCTTAAGTGGGGGAACGCAGCCCCAGCATTTT. It specifies CASSLSGGTQPQHF.

V and J are TRBV2 and TRBJ2-1; 9 bases are a match to TRBD2. The CDR3 consists of 15 residues. Germline V gives CDR1 SNHLY, CDR2 FYNNEI. Losses at the gene ends were 6 bases for V and 4 bases for J; bases not matched to a gene: 7. The CDR3 spells CASRKGAGGYNEQFF. The CDR3 nucleotides read TGTGCCAGCAGGAAAGGAGCGGGAGGTTACAATGAGCAGTTCTTC.

This clonotype was recorded a few times. The chain joins TRBV7-6 to TRBJ2-2, with 7 bases lining up with TRBD1. V lost 5 bases, J lost 0 bases, and 6 bases stayed unmatched. The CDR3 runs 16 residues. CDR1 and CDR2 from the germline V gene are SGHVS and FNYEAQ. The CDR3 spells CASSPGTVTNTGELFF. CDR3 nucleotides: TGTGCCAGCAGCCCCGGGACAGTCACGAACACCGGGGAGCTGTTTTTT.

The rearrangement joins TRBV3-1 to TRBJ2-6; TRBD1 agrees at 8 bases. CDR3 size: 19 residues. CDR1 is LGHDT and CDR2 is YNNKEL in the germline V gene (reference sequence). V lost 1 base, J lost 0 bases, and 8 bases stayed unmatched. The CDR3 region has the DNA TGTGCCAGCAGCCAAGGACAGGGGAAACCCAACTCTGGGGCCAACGTCCTGACTTTC. Amino acids: CASSQGQGKPNSGANVLTF.

This clonotype was seen only a few times. The chain uses TRBV18 and TRBJ1-5, with a possible D match to TRBD1 (6 bases). The germline V gene encodes CDR1 KGHSH and CDR2 LQKENI. With 3 bases removed from V and 3 bases from J, the gap between germline ends came to 15 bases. The CDR3 has 16 amino acids. CDR3 coding DNA: TGTGCCAGCTCACCCCCTGGCAGGGGTAACAATCAGCCCCAGCATTTT. Protein product: CASSPPGRGNNQPQHF.

This clonotype has a handful of counts. This rearrangement joins TRBV4-3 to TRBJ2-7; D is perhaps TRBD1 (5 bases). V dropped 2 bases and J dropped 3 bases, with 11 bases sitting between them. Germline CDR1 LGHNA, CDR2 YSLEER. The CDR3 loop spans 14 amino acids. The CDR3: CASSQYLGDYEQYF. CDR3 sequence (DNA): TGCGCCAGCAGCCAATACTTAGGGGACTACGAGCAGTACTTC.

This clonotype was found a few times. The chain has TRBV12-3 or TRBV12-4 and TRBJ1-5; maybe TRBD1 (5 bases). The CDR3 sequence is 14 residues long. The ends were cut back, 3 bases at V and 4 bases at J, with 10 bases in the middle. The CDR3: CASSFGTPNQPQHF. DNA for the CDR3: TGTGCCAGCAGTTTCGGGACTCCGAATCAGCCCCAGCATTTT.

V usage is TRBV19 and J usage is TRBJ2-7, with a possible D match to TRBD2 (5 bases). The CDR3 covers 13 residues. V was pared by 0 bases and J by 7 bases, with 10 bases between. Germline V gene lookup returns CDR1 LNHDA and CDR2 SQIVND (reference sequence). DNA of the CDR3: TGTGCCAGTAGTATAGAGAGGGCCGGGGAGCAGTACTTC. It is translated as CASSIERAGEQYF.

This clonotype has a count of ten or more. This sequence joins TRBV27 and TRBJ1-4; D not resolved. V was cut by 3 bases and J by 7 bases, with 12 bases left in between. Germline lookup yields CDR1 MNHEY and CDR2 SMNVEV (reference sequence). The CDR3 consists of 14 residues. CDR3 sequence (DNA): TGTGCCAGCAGTTTCATAAACTCGAGTGAAAAACTGTTTTTT. Its protein product is CASSFINSSEKLFF. Using reference TRBV27 and TRBJ1-4 for the parts outside the CDR3, the full variable domain is EAQVTQNPRYLITVTGKKLTVTCSQNMNHEYMSWYRQDPGLGLRQIYYSMNVEVTDKGDVPEGYKVSRKEKRNFPLILESPSPNQTSLYFCASSFINSSEKLFFGSGTQLSVL.

This clonotype showed up just a few times. The chain employs TRBV6-5 and TRBJ1-2; possible D gene TRBD1, 5 bases. V was pared by 5 bases and J by 4 bases, with 20 bases between. The CDR3 covers 16 residues. Germline-derived CDR1 and CDR2 are MNHEY and SVGAGI. The CDR3 reads CASSGAGRSLRYGYTF. The CDR3 nucleotides read TGTGCCAGCAGTGGGGCTGGCAGATCCCTACGCTATGGCTACACCTTC.

The V call is TRBV7-2, the J call TRBJ2-3; TRBD2 is a possible D gene (5 bases). This CDR3 contains 16 residues. V was pared by 0 bases and J by 1 base, with 11 bases between. From germline, CDR1 is SGHTA and CDR2 FQGNSA. The CDR3 nucleotides read TGTGCCAGCAGCTTAGCGTGGCTAGCCCGCACAGATACGCAGTATTTT. This codes for CASSLAWLARTDTQYF.

The CDR3 reads CASRIRDRGYEQYF. CDR3 in DNA: TGTGCCAGCAGGATCCGGGACAGGGGTTACGAGCAGTACTTC. This chain uses TRBV6-5 with TRBJ2-7; TRBD1 matches at 10 bases. The CDR3 runs 14 residues. J was trimmed by 4 bases and V by 6 bases; bases with no gene match: 6. CDR1 and CDR2 (germline): MNHEY, SVGAGI.

This clonotype has at least ten counts. V and J are TRBV12-3 or TRBV12-4 and TRBJ2-3, with D uncertain. Between the trimmed V and J ends, which lost 4 bases and 4 bases, there was a span of 15 bases. The CDR3 spans 15 residues. CDR3 sequence reads: CASSSSATPSDTQYF. In DNA form, the CDR3 reads TGTGCCAGCAGTTCCTCCGCCACCCCATCAGATACGCAGTATTTT.

DNA for the CDR3: TGTGCCAGTACACCAGCGGGAGAGCTACCGAACACCGGGGAGCTGTTTTTT. This translates into CASTPAGELPNTGELFF. The chain uses TRBV19 and TRBJ2-2, with 8 positions matching TRBD2. CDR3 length: 17 residues. The J segment lost 0 bases and the V segment lost 7 bases, leaving 10 bases of the junction unmatched. Germline CDR1 LNHDA, CDR2 SQIVND (reference sequence).

The gene calls are TRBV24-1 and TRBJ2-4, with D possibly being TRBD1 or TRBD2 (7 bases each). Trimming took off 1 base at V and 8 bases at J, with 14 bases between the two ends. The CDR3 extends over 15 amino acids. Germline CDR1 is KGHDR and CDR2 is SFDVKD. The CDR3 protein is CATSDLDREGDIQYF. CDR3 in DNA: TGTGCCACCAGTGATTTAGACAGGGAGGGGGACATTCAGTACTTC.

The sample holds a few counts of this clonotype. This chain connects TRBV7-9 to TRBJ2-3; D uncertain. The CDR3 is made up of 15 amino acids. The V end was cut by 5 bases, the J end by 2 bases, with 14 bases between. The V gene's germline CDR1 is SEHNR and CDR2 FQNEAQ (reference sequence). Written as DNA, the CDR3 is TGTGCCAGCAGCCTCTTGCTGGGTACCACAGATACGCAGTATTTT. Protein product: CASSLLLGTTDTQYF.

This chain uses TRBV12-3 or TRBV12-4 with TRBJ1-2, with no clear D. CDR3 size: 11 residues. V dropped 2 bases and J dropped 10 bases, with 8 bases sitting between them. The chain's CDR3 is CASSLSQDYTF. Written as DNA, the CDR3 is TGTGCCAGCAGTTTATCCCAGGACTACACCTTC.